The source of this TCR beta chain is a study of blood T cells in healthy people across ages. Whole-study findings and limits: Estimates of diversity drawn from one million T cells were considered underestimates.

Collection of around 9.3 milliliters of peripheral blood was performed for each donor. Comments on this clonotype: Its antigen remains unknown.

Alongside a J-beta primer mix, a sample-barcoded 5' primer served in a second PCR lasting roughly 6 to 11 cycles. TCRdb redid the calling of the 5' RACE reads with MiXCR, one entry per CDR3 protein. The table records roughly 680,000 distinct CDR3 sequences, approximately 52% of them present only once. This CDR3 has 15 residues. With 4 bases removed from V and 3 bases from J, the gap between germline ends came to 19 bases. Per the germline V gene, CDR1 is SQVTM and CDR2 is ANQGSEA. The V call is TRBV29-1, the J call TRBJ2-7, with D perhaps matching TRBD1 (5 bases). This clonotype was obtained from an elderly woman in good health. Material: blood. CDR3 residues: CSVVMTDSYNYEQYF. CDR3 sequence (DNA): TGCAGCGTTGTAATGACAGACTCCTACAACTACGAGCAGTACTTC.